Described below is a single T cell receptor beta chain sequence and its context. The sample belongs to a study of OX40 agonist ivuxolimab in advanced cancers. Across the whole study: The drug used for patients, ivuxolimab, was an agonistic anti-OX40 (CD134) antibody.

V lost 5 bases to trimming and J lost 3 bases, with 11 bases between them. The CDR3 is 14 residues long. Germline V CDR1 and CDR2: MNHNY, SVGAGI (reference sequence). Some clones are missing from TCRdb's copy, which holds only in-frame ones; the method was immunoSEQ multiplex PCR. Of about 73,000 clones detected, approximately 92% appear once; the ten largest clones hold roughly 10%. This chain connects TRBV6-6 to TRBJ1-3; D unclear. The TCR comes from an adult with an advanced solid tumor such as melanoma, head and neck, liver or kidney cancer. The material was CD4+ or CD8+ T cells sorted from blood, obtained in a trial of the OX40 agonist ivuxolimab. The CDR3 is CASSPPGFGNTIYF. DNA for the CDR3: TGTGCCAGCAGTCCCCCGGGCTTTGGAAACACCATATATTTT.